What follows are 8 T cell receptor beta chains derived from one specimen sequenced in a study of sequential checkpoint blockade in melanoma. Sequencing was performed with immunoSEQ multiplex PCR; in TCRdb, only in-frame clones are kept and a portion is missing. The sample yields some 4,500 clones, about 60% seen once. Treatment: randomized to nivolumab then ipilimumab (arm A) or the reverse (arm B). The starting material was CD8+ T cells sorted from blood (inferred from file names), obtained from a patient given nivolumab and ipilimumab in sequence. The receptors derive from a human donor with melanoma.

This sequence joins TRBV14 and TRBJ2-1; weak D call: TRBD1 (6 bases). V lost 3 bases, J lost 4 bases, and 16 bases lay in between. Germline V CDR1 and CDR2: SGHDN, FVKESK. The CDR3 sequence is 16 residues long. The DNA for the CDR3 is TGTGCCAGCAGCCAGTTCCAGGGGCCTCCATACAATGAGCAGTTCTTC. Translating gives CASSQFQGPPYNEQFF.

A note on this clone: A much larger clone sits a single nucleotide away, making a read error possible. J is TRBJ2-5 and V is TRBV10-3; 9 nucleotides align to TRBD2. The tail of the sequence fits TRBJ2-7 better, so the J call may be wrong. CDR3 length: 15 amino acids. Germline-derived CDR1 and CDR2 are ENHRY and SYGVKD. The CDR3 here is CAISEPRLAEYEQYF. For the CDR3, the DNA is TGTGCCATCAGTGAGCCGAGACTAGCGGAATACGAGCAGTACTTC.

The table lists this clone with a few counts. The V call is TRBV6-6, the J call TRBJ1-1; D may be TRBD1 (5 bases). The CDR3 runs to 13 residues. Germline V gives CDR1 MNHNY, CDR2 SVGAGI (reference sequence). V was clipped by 7 bases and J by 1 base, with 10 bases between them. The CDR3 sequence is CASNTGGNTEAFF. In DNA, the CDR3 is TGTGCCAGCAACACAGGTGGGAACACTGAAGCTTTCTTT.

This clone was counted only a few times. At one of its ends the junction is not consistent with the germline gene, which may arise from a read error. The chain employs TRBV6-5 and TRBJ2-3; D unresolved. This CDR3 has 15 residues. Germline loops: CDR1 MNHEY, CDR2 SVGAGI. The CDR3 sequence is CASSYSESGSDTQYF. DNA of the CDR3: TGTGCCAGCAGCTACTCGGAGAGTGGATCCGATACGCAGTATTTT.

This CDR3 is CASSTIDDPAAYNEQFF. The CDR3 region has the DNA TGTGCCAGCAGCACCATAGACGATCCAGCGGCCTACAATGAGCAGTTCTTC. The chain combines TRBV21-1 with TRBJ2-1; TRBD2, as called in the table, went unchecked against the DNA. TRBV21-1 is a recognized pseudogene. The CDR3 has 17 amino acids.

Turning to this clone: Other DNA sequences from this sample encode an identical CDR3 as well. J is TRBJ1-3 and V is TRBV6-1, with D unresolved. Germline values: CDR1 MNHNS, CDR2 SASEGT. The length of the CDR3 is 15 residues. The ends were cut back, 2 bases at V and 4 bases at J, with 12 bases in the middle. The CDR3 coding sequence is TGTGCCAGCAGTGAATCACCGGGGTCGGGAAACACCATATATTTT. Encoded protein: CASSESPGSGNTIYF.

This chain uses TRBV30 with TRBJ2-2; 9 nucleotides line up with TRBD1. CDR3 length equals 14 residues. V was pared by 5 bases and J by 3 bases, with 4 bases of the junction left unmatched. Germline assignment: CDR1 GTSNPN and CDR2 SVGIG (reference sequence). The CDR3 nucleotides are TGTGCCTGGGACAGGGGGTTCGACACCGGGGAGCTGTTTTTT. Amino acids: CAWDRGFDTGELFF.

This chain links TRBV30 with TRBJ1-1; weak D call: TRBD1 (5 bases). CDR1 is GTSNPN, CDR2 SVGIG, per germline (reference sequence). This CDR3 has 13 residues. V was shortened by 5 bases and J by 0 bases, with 10 bases between the two germline ends. The CDR3 DNA is TGTGCCTGGCAGGTACAGGTGAACACTGAAGCTTTCTTT. It yields the protein CAWQVQVNTEAFF.